This T cell receptor beta chain derives from a study of T-cell reconstitution after alpha-beta-depleted transplantation in children. Findings of the study overall: High day-60 TCRbeta diversity in some patients came from surviving recipient T cells and thymic progenitors. Several hundred graft clones that had expanded were reportedly the source of alpha-beta T cells about two months after transplant. At the one-year point after transplant, T-cell counts and TCRbeta diversity were found to come mostly from T cells that had been newly produced.

The authors prepared the TCRbeta library with unique molecular identifiers. From the PCR reads, TCRdb called clonotypes with MiXCR, one entry per CDR3 protein. The table records around 600,000 distinct CDR3 sequences, around 23% of them present only once. This clonotype was detected ten times or more. Its antigen is undetermined. The V and J ends lost 0 bases and 9 bases respectively, with 10 bases between them. Germline loops: CDR1 DFQATT, CDR2 SNEGSKA (reference sequence). The CDR3 loop spans 12 amino acids. The sample in question was PBMCs, mostly from graft donor cells, obtained 360 days after TCRalphabeta/CD19-depleted stem cell transplant. This chain links TRBV20-1 with TRBJ2-3, with no clear D. This TCR derives from a boy younger than two who had a stem cell transplant for acute myeloid leukemia, so the T cells may come from the graft donor. The CDR3 DNA follows: TGCAGTGCTAGAGATATGGGAAGCACGCAGTATTTT. Translated: CSARDMGSTQYF.